The rows below give T cell receptor beta chains drawn from one sample of a study of cytomegalovirus exposure and HLA in healthy donors. The method was immunoSEQ multiplex PCR; TCRdb's version includes in-frame clones alone and lacks a portion of them. Among about 70,000 clones, 68% were seen once, and the ten largest hold under 20%. Sequencing was done on a sample of PBMCs. The receptors shown here come from a man between 35 and 55 years old in good health and CMV-seropositive. Each CDR3 is given with its conserved first and last residue. The D gene is left open where the match is weak. Size tells how often a clone was seen (once, few, many) or the class of an expanded clone, and some rows leave it out.

j_gene,abundance,v_gene,d_gene,CDR3nt,CDR3aa
TRBJ2-2,NA,TRBV10-3,TRBD2,TGTGCCATCAGCGAGCGGGAGGCGGGCACCGGGGAGCTGTTTTTT,CAISEREAGTGELFF
TRBJ2-7,once,TRBV7-9,TRBD2,TGTGCCAGCAGCTTAGGGACTAGGTACGAGCAGTACTTC,CASSLGTRYEQYF
TRBJ1-1,few,TRBV30,TRBD1,TGTGCCTGGAGTGGTGGCTTGACAGGGGTGAACACTGAAGCTTTCTTT,CAWSGGLTGVNTEAFF
TRBJ1-4,few,TRBV4-3,NA,TGCGCCAGCAGCCCCGGACACGTTAAGGAAAAACTGTTTTTT,CASSPGHVKEKLFF
TRBJ2-3,once,TRBV7-2,NA,TGTGCCAGCAGCTTAACCAGGAACCCTAGCACAGATACGCAGTATTTT,CASSLTRNPSTDTQYF
TRBJ1-5,NA,TRBV19,NA,TGTGCCAGTAGTATTAGGGACAACGATCAGCCCCAGCATTTT,CASSIRDNDQPQHF
TRBJ2-5,NA,TRBV5-1,NA,TGCGCCAGCAGCTTGAACGGGCAAGAGACCCAGTACTTC,CASSLNGQETQYF
TRBJ2-7,NA,TRBV6-6,TRBD1,TGTGCCAGCAGGACCGGGACAGGGGGCCAAGAGCAGTACTTC,CASRTGTGGQEQYF
TRBJ2-3,NA,TRBV6-1,NA,TGTGCCAGCAGTGTTCACTTTCCCACAGATACGCAGTATTTT,CASSVHFPTDTQYF
TRBJ2-7,NA,TRBV5-1,NA,TGCGCCAGCAGCTTGGCACAGGCCGCCGACGAGCAGTACTTC,CASSLAQAADEQYF
TRBJ1-1,NA,TRBV7-6,NA,TGTGCCAGCAGCCCAGACCAGGGGTTCAAAAAGGACCGCATTGAAGCTTTCTTT,CASSPDQGFKKDRIEAFF
TRBJ1-1,once,TRBV13,TRBD1,TGTGCCAGCAGCTTAATAGGACAGGGACGTAGGAACACTGAAGCTTTCTTT,CASSLIGQGRRNTEAFF
TRBJ2-2,few,TRBV7-8,TRBD2,TGTGCCAGCAGCTTAGTAGGGAGCGGGAGGGCCGTCGGGGAGCTGTTTTTT,CASSLVGSGRAVGELFF
TRBJ2-3,NA,TRBV14,TRBD2,TGTGCCAGCAGTCGGAGGCTAGCGGATAGCACAGATACGCAGTATTTT,CASSRRLADSTDTQYF
TRBJ2-7,NA,TRBV18,TRBD1,TGTGCCAGCTCACGGGACAGCTACGAGCAGTACTTC,CASSRDSYEQYF
TRBJ1-5,NA,TRBV10-3,TRBD1,TGTGCCATCAGTCCGGGACAGGGTTTCAATCAGCCCCAGCATTTT,CAISPGQGFNQPQHF
TRBJ1-6,NA,TRBV28,TRBD1,TGTGCCAGCAGCTCGGGACAGGGGATTTCACCCCTCCACTTT,CASSSGQGISPLHF
TRBJ2-7,NA,TRBV27,NA,TGTGCCAGCACCACCCTTACGGGGATTTCCTACGAGCAGTACTTC,CASTTLTGISYEQYF
TRBJ2-1,NA,TRBV27,TRBD2,TGTGCCAGCAAACCCGGGACTAGCTCCTACAATGAGCAGTTCTTC,CASKPGTSSYNEQFF
TRBJ2-3,NA,TRBV6-5,TRBD2,TGTGCCAGCAGTTCGAGGAGCGGGGGCCGAGGAGATACGCAGTATTTT,CASSSRSGGRGDTQYF
TRBJ1-2,once,TRBV4-2,NA,TGTGCCAGCAGCCAAGAAGAGGAGATACAGGCTGCCTTCCCCACGCCCGCTTATGGCTACACCTTC,CASSQEEEIQAAFPTPAYGYTF
TRBJ1-2,NA,TRBV29-1,NA,TGCAGCGTTGACCCAGGGGAGAGCTATGGCTACACCTTC,CSVDPGESYGYTF
TRBJ1-6,NA,TRBV27,NA,TGTGCCAGCAGTTCTCCCCTACGAGGGGGATCGAATTCACCCCTCCACTTT,CASSSPLRGGSNSPLHF
TRBJ2-7,few,TRBV13,NA,TGTGCCAGCAGCTTAGGAGGGGGTTACTACGAGCAGTACTTC,CASSLGGGYYEQYF
TRBJ2-3,NA,TRBV19,NA,TGTGCCAGTAGTGGGTCGGGGGGCCGCGGAGATACGCAGTATTTT,CASSGSGGRGDTQYF
TRBJ2-7,NA,TRBV19,TRBD1,TGTGCCAGTAGTGTCGGACAGGGACCCTACGAGCAGTACTTC,CASSVGQGPYEQYF
TRBJ2-5,NA,TRBV7-2,TRBD2,TGTGCCAGCAGCTTAGCGTATACTAGCGGATCGACCCAGTACTTC,CASSLAYTSGSTQYF
TRBJ2-6,NA,TRBV5-1,NA,TGCGCCAGCAGCTTGGACCAGGGTTCTGGGGCCAACGTCCTGACTTTC,CASSLDQGSGANVLTF
TRBJ1-2,few,TRBV21-1,NA,TGTGCCAGCAGAGGGACAGGGGTAAGCTATGGCTACACCTTC,CASRGTGVSYGYTF
TRBJ2-4,NA,TRBV7-2,NA,TGTGCCAGCAGCTTAGTGCCCGGGTTAGCCAAAAACATTCAGTACTTC,CASSLVPGLAKNIQYF
TRBJ2-1,NA,TRBV7-2,NA,TGTGCCAGCAGCTTAGTGGACTGGTCCTACAATGAGCAGTTCTTC,CASSLVDWSYNEQFF
TRBJ1-5,NA,TRBV2,TRBD1,TGTGCCAGCAGGGGGACAGGGGATGGCCAGCCCCAGCATTTT,CASRGTGDGQPQHF
TRBJ2-1,NA,TRBV11-3,TRBD2,TGTGCCAGCAGCTCCCCGGGCAGGGAGGGCAATGAGCAGTTCTTC,CASSSPGREGNEQFF
TRBJ2-7,NA,TRBV14,NA,TGTGCCAGCAGCCGGCACTCGCGGGGCGGCTACGAGCAGTACTTC,CASSRHSRGGYEQYF
TRBJ2-7,NA,TRBV14,TRBD1,TGTGCCAGCAGCCAGGGACAGGGGTCCTACGAGCAGTACTTC,CASSQGQGSYEQYF
TRBJ2-2,NA,TRBV5-1,TRBD1,TGCGCCAGCAGCGTCACCGGGACAGGGGGTAACACCGGGGAGCTGTTTTTT,CASSVTGTGGNTGELFF
TRBJ2-2,NA,TRBV5-4,NA,TGTGCCAGCAGAGCGGTAGGCACCGGGGAGCTGTTTTTT,CASRAVGTGELFF
TRBJ2-5,few,TRBV7-2,NA,TGTGCCAGCATCGATAGACAGGCACTGGGGGAGACCCAGTACTTC,CASIDRQALGETQYF
TRBJ2-7,NA,TRBV29-1,NA,TGCAGCGTTGGGCCCGCTGGGGCCCCCTACGAGCAGTACTTC,CSVGPAGAPYEQYF
TRBJ1-3,NA,TRBV29-1,TRBD1,TGCAGCGTTGGCTCAGGGGGCGGTGGAAACACCATATATTTT,CSVGSGGGGNTIYF
TRBJ2-1,NA,TRBV5-1,NA,TGCGCCAGCATATGGGGCTCTGAGCAGTTCTTC,CASIWGSEQFF
TRBJ2-3,NA,TRBV4-1,TRBD2,TGCGCCAGCAGCCAGAGGGGACTAGCGGCACCGGTGGAGTATTTT,CASSQRGLAAPVEYF
TRBJ2-3,NA,TRBV11-3,NA,TGTGCCAGCAGCTTAGGCCTAGGGGGCACAGATACGCAGTATTTT,CASSLGLGGTDTQYF
TRBJ2-3,NA,TRBV7-6,NA,TGTGCCAGCAGGGGAGATGGGCATACGCAGTATTTT,CASRGDGHTQYF
TRBJ1-2,NA,TRBV25-1,TRBD1,TGTGCCAGCAGTGAATGGGACAGAAACTATGGCTACACCTTC,CASSEWDRNYGYTF
TRBJ1-5,NA,TRBV7-9,NA,TGTTCCAGCAGCTTGGGAGAGCAGCCCCAGCATTTT,CSSSLGEQPQHF
TRBJ1-6,NA,TRBV6-1,NA,TGTGCCAGCGACCCGCCGGGACAAAATTCACCCCTCCACTTT,CASDPPGQNSPLHF
TRBJ1-1,few,TRBV29-1,NA,TGCAGCGTGGGGGGGCAGAATGAAGCTTTCTTT,CSVGGQNEAFF
TRBJ1-2,NA,TRBV25-1,NA,TGTGCCAGCAGCACAGTCTATGGCTACACCTTC,CASSTVYGYTF
TRBJ2-6,NA,TRBV27,NA,TGTGCCAGCAGTTCCGGGACACTCCGTGGGGCCAACGTCCTGACTTTC,CASSSGTLRGANVLTF
TRBJ2-1,NA,TRBV5-1,TRBD1,TGCGCCAGCAGCACTGGACAGGGGACCAATGAGCAGTTCTTC,CASSTGQGTNEQFF
TRBJ2-5,NA,TRBV19,NA,TGTGCCAGTAGTAAGTCGACAGGCCACGCGGAGACCCAGTACTTC,CASSKSTGHAETQYF
TRBJ2-7,NA,TRBV2,TRBD2,TGTGCCAGCAGTTCAAGGACTAGCGGACCCTACGAGCAGTACTTC,CASSSRTSGPYEQYF
TRBJ1-5,NA,TRBV4-3,TRBD1,TGCGCCAGCAGCCAAACCGGGACAGGGGGTCAGCCCCAGCATTTT,CASSQTGTGGQPQHF
TRBJ2-3,NA,TRBV30,TRBD2,TGTGCCTGGAGGCTAGCGGGGTCAGCAGATACGCAGTATTTT,CAWRLAGSADTQYF
TRBJ2-1,NA,TRBV28,NA,TGTGCCACCTCCCCTTGGACAGTTCACTACAATGAGCAGTTCTTC,CATSPWTVHYNEQFF
TRBJ2-1,NA,TRBV27,NA,TGTGCCAGCAGTTTGGCCGGGGGGCCGCAGTTCTTC,CASSLAGGPQFF
TRBJ1-5,NA,TRBV7-2,NA,TGTGCCAGCAGCTTATTAGAGTATAGCAATCAGCCCCAGCATTTT,CASSLLEYSNQPQHF
TRBJ1-2,NA,TRBV21-1,NA,TGTGCCAGGAGGGACGGGGGGACCTTCTATGGCTACACCTTC,CARRDGGTFYGYTF
TRBJ2-2,NA,TRBV6-6,NA,TGTGCCAGCAGTAAACAGGAGCCCACCGGGGAGCTGTTTTTT,CASSKQEPTGELFF